Listed below are T cell receptor beta chains from one sample, sequenced in a study of blood T cell repertoires in COVID-19. The method was immunoSEQ multiplex PCR; TCRdb's version includes in-frame clones alone and lacks a portion of them. The data show a few hundred thousand clones, about 88% seen once. The sample consisted of peripheral blood. These receptors were obtained from a man in his 70s with acute or convalescent COVID-19. CDR3s leave out the opening cysteine and the closing phenylalanine or tryptophan. The D gene is left open where the match is weak.

v_gene,j_gene,d_gene,CDR3aa
TRBV7-9,TRBJ1-2,TRBD1,ASSLGGGRTYGYT
TRBV30,TRBJ1-2,-,AWSHPRYGYT
TRBV18,TRBJ2-3,-,ASSPPTRTDTQY
TRBV19,TRBJ1-2,-,ASSRAYGYT
TRBV18,TRBJ1-5,TRBD1,ASSPNRGGDQPQH
TRBV18,TRBJ2-1,TRBD1,ASSDVDRGRNEQF
TRBV4-1,TRBJ2-5,-,ASSQDNVREETQY
TRBV28,TRBJ2-3,-,ASSLGLPPNEQY
TRBV30,TRBJ1-1,TRBD1,AWSGGQGGSEAF
TRBV7-2,TRBJ1-1,-,ASSSSTEAF
TRBV18,TRBJ1-1,TRBD1,ASSLDRVGLGTEAF
TRBV14,TRBJ2-3,-,ASSQDRGVSTDTQY
TRBV6-6,TRBJ2-3,TRBD2,ASSLWLAGETDTQY
TRBV6-5,TRBJ1-1,TRBD1,ASTFGQGGVVF
TRBV15,TRBJ2-2,-,ATSRATTNTGELF
TRBV6-5,TRBJ2-2,TRBD1,ASSYSGRGLTGELF
TRBV9,TRBJ2-7,-,ASSVGSGGVSSYEQY
TRBV27,TRBJ2-7,TRBD2,ASSLQAGGPNEQY
TRBV10-3,TRBJ2-3,-,AISEAADTQY
TRBV6-2/TRBV6-3,TRBJ1-5,TRBD1,ASSPTPGQGKNQPQH
TRBV6-2/TRBV6-3,TRBJ1-5,-,ASSYLDYQPQH
TRBV5-1,TRBJ2-1,-,ASTFPGGYNEQF
TRBV3-1/TRBV3-2,TRBJ2-7,TRBD2,ASSQDERTSSELREQY
TRBV19,TRBJ1-3,-,ASSPTDSSGNTIY
TRBV5-1,TRBJ1-6,TRBD1,ASSQKGTGDSTPLH
TRBV6-5,TRBJ2-7,-,ASRALTGYEQY
TRBV28,TRBJ2-1,TRBD1,ASSYPRDSNNEQF
TRBV6-5,TRBJ2-6,-,ASSYWTPSGANVLT
TRBV19,TRBJ2-3,TRBD2,ASSIAGLAASTDTQY